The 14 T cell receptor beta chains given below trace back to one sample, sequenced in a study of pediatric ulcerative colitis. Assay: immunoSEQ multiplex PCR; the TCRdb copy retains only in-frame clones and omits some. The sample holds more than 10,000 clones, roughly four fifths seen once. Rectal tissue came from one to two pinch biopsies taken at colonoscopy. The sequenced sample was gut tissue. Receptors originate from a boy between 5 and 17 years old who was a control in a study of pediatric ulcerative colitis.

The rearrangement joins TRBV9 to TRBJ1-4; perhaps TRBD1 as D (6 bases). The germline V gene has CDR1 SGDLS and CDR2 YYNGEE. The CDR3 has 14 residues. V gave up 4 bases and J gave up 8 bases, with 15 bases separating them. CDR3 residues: CASSPQGTGEKLFF. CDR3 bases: TGTGCCAGCAGCCCCCAGGGAACAGGGGAAAAACTGTTTTTT.

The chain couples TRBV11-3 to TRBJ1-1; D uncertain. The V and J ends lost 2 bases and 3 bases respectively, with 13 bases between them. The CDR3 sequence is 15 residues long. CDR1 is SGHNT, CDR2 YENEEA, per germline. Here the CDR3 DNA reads TGTGCCAGCAGCTTAAGTACGACCTCCTACACTGAAGCTTTCTTT. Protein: CASSLSTTSYTEAFF.

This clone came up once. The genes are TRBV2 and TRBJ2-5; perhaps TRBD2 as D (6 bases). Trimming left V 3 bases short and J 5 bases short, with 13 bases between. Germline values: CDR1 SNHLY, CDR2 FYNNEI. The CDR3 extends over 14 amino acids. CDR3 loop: CASSEMAGRETQYF. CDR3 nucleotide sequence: TGTGCCAGCAGTGAGATGGCGGGACGGGAGACCCAGTACTTC.

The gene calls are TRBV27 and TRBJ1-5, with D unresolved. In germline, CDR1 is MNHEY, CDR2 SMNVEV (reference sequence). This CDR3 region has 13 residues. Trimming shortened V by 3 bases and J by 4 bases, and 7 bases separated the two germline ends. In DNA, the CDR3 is TGTGCCAGCAGTTTCGCCACTAATCAGCCCCAGCATTTT. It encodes CASSFATNQPQHF.

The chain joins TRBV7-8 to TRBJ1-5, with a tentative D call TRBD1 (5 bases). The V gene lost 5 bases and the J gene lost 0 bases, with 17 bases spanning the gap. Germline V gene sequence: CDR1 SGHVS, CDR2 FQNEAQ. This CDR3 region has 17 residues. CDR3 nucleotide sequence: TGTGCCAGCAGCCCAAGCGGGACCGGGAATAGCAATCAGCCCCAGCATTTT. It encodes CASSPSGTGNSNQPQHF.

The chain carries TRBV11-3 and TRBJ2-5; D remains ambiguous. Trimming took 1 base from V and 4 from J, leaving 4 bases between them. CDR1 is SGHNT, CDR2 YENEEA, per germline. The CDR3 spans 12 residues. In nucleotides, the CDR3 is TGTGCCAGCAGCTTAGTCAGAGAGACCCAGTACTTC. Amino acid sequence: CASSLVRETQYF.

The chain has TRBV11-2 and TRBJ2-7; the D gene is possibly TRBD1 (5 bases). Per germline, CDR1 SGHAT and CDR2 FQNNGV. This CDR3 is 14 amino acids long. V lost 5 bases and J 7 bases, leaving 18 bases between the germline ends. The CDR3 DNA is TGTGCCAGCAGCCAAAGGACCAGGGTTGGGGAGCAGTACGTC. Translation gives CASSQRTRVGEQYV.

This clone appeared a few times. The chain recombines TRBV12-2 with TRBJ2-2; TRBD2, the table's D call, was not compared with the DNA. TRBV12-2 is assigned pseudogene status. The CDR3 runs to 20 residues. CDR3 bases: TGTGCAAGTCGCTTAGCCCCATCCCCCCTAGCGGGAGGAGGAACCGGGGAGCTGTTTTTT. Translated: CASRLAPSPLAGGGTGELFF.

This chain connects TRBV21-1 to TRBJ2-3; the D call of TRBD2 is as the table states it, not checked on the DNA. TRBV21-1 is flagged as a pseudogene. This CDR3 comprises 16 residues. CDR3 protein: CASSKERGHSTDTQYF. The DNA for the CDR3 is TGTGCCAGCAGCAAAGAGCGGGGCCATAGCACAGATACGCAGTATTTT.

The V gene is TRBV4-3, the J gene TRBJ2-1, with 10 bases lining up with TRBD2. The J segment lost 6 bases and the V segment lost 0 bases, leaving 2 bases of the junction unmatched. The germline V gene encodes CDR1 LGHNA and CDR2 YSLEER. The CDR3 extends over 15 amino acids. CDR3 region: CASSQESGRANEQFF. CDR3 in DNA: TGCGCCAGCAGCCAAGAGAGCGGGAGGGCCAATGAGCAGTTCTTC.

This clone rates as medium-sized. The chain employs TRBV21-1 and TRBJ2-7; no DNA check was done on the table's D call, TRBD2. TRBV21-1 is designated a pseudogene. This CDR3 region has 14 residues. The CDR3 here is CASTSGWVPYEQYF. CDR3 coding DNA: TGTGCCAGCACTAGCGGGTGGGTACCCTACGAGCAGTACTTC.

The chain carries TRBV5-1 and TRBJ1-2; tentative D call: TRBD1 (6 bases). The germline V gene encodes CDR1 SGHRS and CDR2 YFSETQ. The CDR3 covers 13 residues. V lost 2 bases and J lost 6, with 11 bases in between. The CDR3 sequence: CASSLGDTDGYTF. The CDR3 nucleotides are TGCGCCAGCAGCTTAGGGGACACTGATGGCTACACCTTC.

CDR3 in DNA: TGCGCCAGCAGCCCAATGACAGGGGTGGAGACCCAGTACTTC. The encoded protein is CASSPMTGVETQYF. The rearrangement links TRBV5-1 to TRBJ2-5, with 8 bases aligning to TRBD1. Germline CDR1 is SGHRS and CDR2 is YFSETQ. The CDR3 extends over 14 amino acids. V trimming: 4 bases; J trimming: 5 bases; junction bases outside the gene matches: 7.

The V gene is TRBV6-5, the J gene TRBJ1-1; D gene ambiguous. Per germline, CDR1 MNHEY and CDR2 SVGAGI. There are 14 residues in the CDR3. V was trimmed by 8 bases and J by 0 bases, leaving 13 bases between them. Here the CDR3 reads CASWPLRVNTEAFF. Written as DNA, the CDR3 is TGTGCCAGCTGGCCCCTTCGGGTGAACACTGAAGCTTTCTTT.